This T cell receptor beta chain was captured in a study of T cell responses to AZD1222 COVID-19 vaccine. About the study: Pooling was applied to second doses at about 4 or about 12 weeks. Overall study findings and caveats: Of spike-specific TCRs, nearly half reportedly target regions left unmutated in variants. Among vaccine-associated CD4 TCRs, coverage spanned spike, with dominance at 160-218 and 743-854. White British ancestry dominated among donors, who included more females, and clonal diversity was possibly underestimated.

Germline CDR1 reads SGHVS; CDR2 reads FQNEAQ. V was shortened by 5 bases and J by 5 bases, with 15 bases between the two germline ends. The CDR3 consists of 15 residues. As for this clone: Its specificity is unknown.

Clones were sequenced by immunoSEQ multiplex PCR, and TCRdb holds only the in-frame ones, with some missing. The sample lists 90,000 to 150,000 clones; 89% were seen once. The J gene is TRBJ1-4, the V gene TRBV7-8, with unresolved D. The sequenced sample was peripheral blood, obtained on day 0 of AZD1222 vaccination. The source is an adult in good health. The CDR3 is CASSPAGDRNEKLFF. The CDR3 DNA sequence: TGTGCCAGCAGCCCTGCTGGGGATCGAAATGAAAAACTGTTTTTT.